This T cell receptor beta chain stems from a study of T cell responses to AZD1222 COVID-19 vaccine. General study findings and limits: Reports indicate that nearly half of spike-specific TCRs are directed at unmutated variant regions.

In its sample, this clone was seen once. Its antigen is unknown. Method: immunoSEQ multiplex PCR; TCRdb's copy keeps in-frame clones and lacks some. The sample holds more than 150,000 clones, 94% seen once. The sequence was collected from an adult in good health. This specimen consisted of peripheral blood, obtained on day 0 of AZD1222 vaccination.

The CDR3 loop is CASSLNLEGTEAFF. Written as DNA, the CDR3 is TGCGCCAGCAGCTTGAATCTTGAGGGCACTGAAGCTTTCTTT. This chain uses TRBV5-1 with TRBJ1-1, with D uncertain. This CDR3 region has 14 residues. Germline CDR1 reads SGHRS; CDR2 reads YFSETQ. Trimming removed 1 base at V and 4 bases at J, with 11 bases between.